A single sample is the source of the 23 T cell receptor beta chains below, sequenced in a study of early T cells in non-severe SARS-CoV-2 infection. MiXCR was run by TCRdb on the 5' RACE reads, yielding one entry per CDR3 protein. The table records approximately 76,000 distinct CDR3 sequences, 9.5% to 13% of them present only once. Specimen: whole blood. The receptors here all came from an adult who was a healthcare worker with PCR-confirmed SARS-CoV-2 infection or an uninfected control (not recorded which).

The table lists this clonotype with a few counts. The CDR3 sequence is CASSKVWLVGYTDTQYF. The CDR3 nucleotides read TGTGCCAGCAGCAAAGTATGGCTAGTGGGATACACAGATACGCAGTATTTT. The chain recombines TRBV21-1 with TRBJ2-3; the table's TRBD2 call for D was not verified on the DNA. TRBV21-1 counts as a pseudogene. This CDR3 spans 17 amino acids.

The V call is TRBV11-2, the J call TRBJ2-2; D might be TRBD2 (5 bases). Germline V gives CDR1 SGHAT, CDR2 FQNNGV. The CDR3 is 12 residues long. With 2 bases removed from V and 14 bases from J, the gap between germline ends came to 12 bases. CDR3 coding DNA: TGTGCCAGCAGCTTAATAGAGGGTCATCTGTTTTTT. This translates into CASSLIEGHLFF.

This clonotype was seen ten or more times. The rearrangement joins TRBV9 to TRBJ2-5; tentative D call: TRBD2 (6 bases). V dropped 1 base and J dropped 0 bases, with 13 bases sitting between them. CDR3 length: 16 amino acids. Germline V lookup: CDR1 SGDLS, CDR2 YYNGEE. The CDR3 sequence: CASSVLARGNQETQYF. DNA of the CDR3: TGTGCCAGCAGCGTACTAGCGAGGGGAAACCAAGAGACCCAGTACTTC.

A note on this clonotype: A much larger clonotype is one base distant, so this may be a read error. The V and J genes are TRBV29-1 and TRBJ2-1, with 10 bases aligning to TRBD2. The CDR3 has 16 residues. Germline assignment: CDR1 SQVTM and CDR2 ANQGSEA. The J segment lost 7 bases and the V segment lost 0 bases, leaving 9 bases of the junction unmatched. The CDR3 sequence: CSVEEYSGRMGNEQFF. The CDR3 DNA sequence: TGCAGCGTTGAAGAGTATAGCGGGAGGATGGGGAATGAGCAGTTCTTC.

V usage is TRBV25-1 and J usage is TRBJ1-5; no reliable D call. V dropped 1 base and J dropped 1 base, with 5 bases sitting between them. CDR3 length: 14 residues. CDR1 is MGHDK and CDR2 is SYGVNS in the germline V gene. CDR3 sequence: CASSEWGSNQPQHF. Here the CDR3 DNA reads TGTGCCAGCAGTGAATGGGGAAGCAATCAGCCCCAGCATTTT.

This clonotype occurred many times. V gene TRBV18 combines with J gene TRBJ2-5, with D possibly matching TRBD1 (6 bases). CDR1 is KGHSH, CDR2 LQKENI, per germline. Between the trimmed V and J ends, which lost 3 bases and 5 bases, there was a span of 16 bases. The CDR3 extends over 15 amino acids. The CDR3, as DNA: TGTGCCAGCTCACCGGATAACAGGGAAGTGGAGACCCAGTACTTC. Translation gives CASSPDNREVETQYF.

This clonotype was picked up many times. V is TRBV20-1 and J is TRBJ2-7, with a weak D call TRBD1 (7 bases). V lost 0 bases, J lost 4 bases, and 16 bases lay in between. CDR3 length: 15 residues. Germline CDR1 and CDR2: DFQATT and SNEGSKA (reference sequence). The CDR3 sequence: CSARDYAGQKYEQYF. CDR3 in DNA: TGCAGTGCTAGAGATTATGCGGGACAGAAATACGAGCAGTACTTC.

This clonotype has more than one count but fewer than ten. The chain recombines TRBV5-1 with TRBJ2-1; D unclear. Trimming stripped 2 bases from V and 0 bases from J, with 9 bases between. In germline, CDR1 is SGHRS, CDR2 YFSETQ. There are 15 residues in the CDR3. CDR3 sequence reads: CASSFNDASYNEQFF. The CDR3, as DNA: TGCGCCAGCAGCTTTAACGACGCCTCCTACAATGAGCAGTTCTTC.

This clonotype was detected a few times. This sequence joins TRBV7-3 and TRBJ2-6; D possibly matches TRBD1 or TRBD2 (5 bases each). This CDR3 has 17 residues. Germline CDR1 and CDR2: SGHTA and FQGTGA. V gave up 5 bases and J gave up 4 bases, with 18 bases separating them. CDR3 sequence: CASSPSLWGSGANVLTF. The CDR3, as DNA: TGTGCCAGCAGCCCCTCCCTGTGGGGGTCCGGGGCCAACGTCCTGACTTTC.

The chain combines TRBV18 with TRBJ1-2; maybe TRBD1 (6 bases). Germline lookup yields CDR1 KGHSH and CDR2 LQKENI. The CDR3 covers 15 residues. V shed 4 bases and J shed 1 base, with 13 bases lying between them. CDR3 sequence (DNA): TGTGCCAGCTCACGAGGACAGAATAATAACTATGGCTACACCTTC. As protein: CASSRGQNNNYGYTF. Looking up the rest from reference TRBV18 and TRBJ1-2 gives the full variable domain: NAGVMQNPRHLVRRRGQEARLRCSPMKGHSHVYWYRQLPEEGLKFMVYLQKENIIDESGMPKERFSAEFPKEGPSILRIQQVVRGDSAAYFCASSRGQNNNYGYTFGSGTRLTVV.

This clonotype occurred many times. V is TRBV30 and J is TRBJ2-1, with a tentative D call TRBD2 (6 bases). Trimming took off 8 bases at V and 8 bases at J, with 13 bases between the two ends. This CDR3 has 11 residues. CDR1 is GTSNPN, CDR2 SVGIG, per germline (reference sequence). Written as DNA, the CDR3 is TGTGCCGGAGGGCGAAAGGATGAGCAGTTCTTC. This sequence encodes CAGGRKDEQFF.

V gene TRBV29-1 combines with J gene TRBJ2-1; D may be TRBD2 (6 bases). This CDR3 has 14 residues. V dropped 1 base and J dropped 9 bases, with 16 bases sitting between them. Germline CDR1 and CDR2: SQVTM and ANQGSEA. The CDR3 DNA is TGCAGCGTTGAAGCGGGAGTAGGTTATGGTGAGCAGTTCTTC. It translates to CSVEAGVGYGEQFF.

The rearrangement joins TRBV6-1 to TRBJ1-1; possible D gene TRBD1, 5 bases. The CDR3 contains 13 residues. CDR1 is MNHNS, CDR2 SASEGT, per germline. Trimming left V 4 bases short and J 3 bases short, with 9 bases between. The CDR3 region is CASSGRGDTEAFF. Written as DNA, the CDR3 is TGTGCCAGCAGTGGTAGGGGAGACACTGAAGCTTTCTTT.

This clonotype was seen a few times. The chain uses TRBV6-6 and TRBJ2-3, with a weak D call TRBD1 (6 bases). The CDR3 has 14 residues. Germline CDR1 and CDR2: MNHNY and SVGAGI (reference sequence). The ends were cut back, 4 bases at V and 1 base at J, with 9 bases in the middle. The CDR3 sequence is CASSSDSRTDTQYF. The CDR3 DNA reads as TGTGCCAGCAGTTCGGACAGCCGCACAGATACGCAGTATTTT.

A few counts support this clonotype. V and J are TRBV29-1 and TRBJ1-1; D is ambiguous. Germline V gene lookup returns CDR1 SQVTM and CDR2 ANQGSEA. Trimming stripped 5 bases from V and 5 bases from J, with 12 bases between. The length of the CDR3 is 12 residues. Here the CDR3 DNA reads TGCAGCGTTCTCCGTACCCGGACTGAAGCTTTCTTT. Protein product: CSVLRTRTEAFF.

This clonotype appeared many times. This chain joins TRBV13 and TRBJ1-4; D possibly corresponds to TRBD1 (6 bases). The CDR3 covers 16 residues. V lost 4 bases to trimming and J lost 2 bases, with 14 bases between them. CDR1 is PRHDT, CDR2 FYEKMQ, per germline (reference sequence). CDR3 sequence (DNA): TGTGCCAGCAGCTCAGATTTCGGGGGCACTAATGAAAAACTGTTTTTT. Protein: CASSSDFGGTNEKLFF.

This clonotype has a handful of counts. This chain uses TRBV20-1 with TRBJ2-3, with 11 bases lining up with TRBD1. The germline gives CDR1 DFQATT, CDR2 SNEGSKA (reference sequence). The V gene end was trimmed by 5 bases and the J gene end by 5 bases; junction bases not matched to a gene: 9. The CDR3 runs to 15 residues. The CDR3 region has the DNA TGCAGTGCTCCCCCGGACAGGGGGCGGGGAGATACGCAGTATTTT. This gives the protein CSAPPDRGRGDTQYF.

This clonotype was counted at least ten times. The V gene is TRBV28, the J gene TRBJ2-7, with 8 positions matching TRBD1. The CDR3 is 15 amino acids. Germline-derived CDR1 and CDR2 are MDHEN and SYDVKM. J was trimmed by 0 bases and V by 6 bases; bases with no gene match: 7. CDR3 loop: CASRQGGAGSYEQYF. CDR3 sequence (DNA): TGTGCCAGCAGACAGGGGGGCGCAGGCTCCTACGAGCAGTACTTC.

This clonotype was counted ten times or more. CDR3 in DNA: TGCAGCGTACTAGCGGGAGCAGGAGAGACCCAGTACTTC. The encoded protein is CSVLAGAGETQYF. The rearrangement uses TRBV29-1 and TRBJ2-5, with 11 bases aligning to TRBD2. This CDR3 has 13 amino acids. V gave up 6 bases and J gave up 4 bases; unmatched junction bases: 4. Germline CDR1 reads SQVTM; CDR2 reads ANQGSEA.

This clonotype was counted only a few times. The chain has TRBV11-3 and TRBJ2-2; 10 bases match TRBD2. Looked up from germline, CDR1 is SGHNT and CDR2 is YENEEA. V gave up 0 bases and J gave up 4 bases; unmatched junction bases: 5. This CDR3 region has 17 residues. CDR3 residues: CASSLDVLAGVTGELFF. The DNA of the CDR3 is TGTGCCAGCAGCTTAGATGTCCTAGCGGGAGTCACCGGGGAGCTGTTTTTT.

The rearrangement joins TRBV7-3 to TRBJ2-1, with 10 bases fitting TRBD2. The V segment lost 4 bases and the J segment 9 bases; nucleotides outside the gene matches: 6. This CDR3 comprises 14 residues. Germline lookup yields CDR1 SGHTA and CDR2 FQGTGA. CDR3 DNA sequence: TGTGCCAGCAGCTCTCTAGCGGGAGAGGCTGAGCAGTTCTTC. This gives the protein CASSSLAGEAEQFF.

This clonotype was counted ten times or more. The V gene is TRBV7-9, the J gene TRBJ1-1, with D maybe TRBD1 (6 bases). The V end lost 2 bases, the J end lost 3 bases, and 10 bases lay between the germline ends. The germline V gene has CDR1 SEHNR and CDR2 FQNEAQ (reference sequence). The CDR3 totals 14 residues. The CDR3 nucleotides are TGTGCCAGCAGCTTACTACAGGGTCACACTGAAGCTTTCTTT. Translating gives CASSLLQGHTEAFF.

J is TRBJ1-1 and V is TRBV27, with D perhaps TRBD1 (6 bases). There are 12 residues in the CDR3. Trimming pared 3 bases from V and 8 bases from J, leaving 10 bases between. The V gene's germline CDR1 is MNHEY and CDR2 SMNVEV (reference sequence). CDR3 region: CASSFQGGEAFF. The CDR3, as DNA: TGTGCCAGCAGTTTTCAAGGGGGGGAAGCTTTCTTT.